The source of this T cell receptor (beta chain) is a study of blood T cell repertoires in COVID-19. On the study more broadly: T cells, B-cell-depleted T cells, or PBMCs supplied cDNA or gDNA.

The V and J ends lost 1 base and 4 bases, in that order; junction bases with no gene match: 8. The CDR3 runs 15 residues. Germline assignment: CDR1 SQVTM and CDR2 ANQGSEA. In the source study's methods: Estimation of nucleated cell counts was performed using reference gene primer amplification. Produced via immunoSEQ multiplex PCR; TCRdb's table is partial and in-frame only. V, J and clone size reflect that table, while D and trimming were determined from the DNA. The table has some 260,000 clones, around 90% seen once. The specimen was peripheral blood. This sequence was found in a human donor in a cohort sampled during active COVID-19. The chain is built from TRBV29-1 and TRBJ1-2, with 8 bases that match TRBD1. This CDR3 is CSVEGPTGDAYGYTF. In DNA, the CDR3 is TGCAGCGTTGAAGGCCCGACAGGGGATGCCTATGGCTACACCTTC. The full variable domain, its missing parts supplied by reference TRBV29-1 and TRBJ1-2, is SAVISQKPSRDICQRGTSLTIQCQVDSQVTMMFWYRQQPGQSLTLIATANQGSEATYESGFVIDKFPISRPNLTFSTLTVSNMSPEDSSIYLCSVEGPTGDAYGYTFGSGTRLTVV.